Sequencing of this T cell receptor (beta chain) was carried out in a study of Graves' ophthalmopathy and Graves' hyperthyroidism. Study outcomes and limitations: Blood contained most expanded thyroid clonotypes exceeding 0.001 frequency. The model reached roughly 70% sensitivity and approximately 72% specificity for predicting ophthalmopathy progression.

Only newly diagnosed hyperthyroidism patients aged 18 to 65, with under 2 months' duration, were enrolled. Isolation of PBMCs was performed using about 9 ml of fresh peripheral blood. TCR beta CDR3 regions were amplified from RNA transcripts. HTBI-primed first-round RT-PCR preceded second-round multiplex PCR. TCRdb re-called the multiplex PCR reads with MiXCR, one entry per CDR3 protein. Seen here are roughly 400,000 distinct CDR3 sequences, approximately 15% observed once, and the top ten hold around 7%. This clonotype was seen many times. What it binds is unknown. The CDR3 is 15 residues long. Germline values: CDR1 MNHNS, CDR2 SASEGT. V gave up 5 bases and J gave up 7 bases; unmatched junction bases: 9.

The sequenced material came from peripheral blood. The V call is TRBV6-1, the J call TRBJ1-2, with 11 bases that match TRBD1. The TCR sequence derives from a woman under 30 with stable Graves' hyperthyroidism. The CDR3 here is CASSPRTGGGGGYTF. For the CDR3, the DNA is TGTGCCAGCAGTCCCCGGACAGGGGGCGGTGGTGGCTACACCTTC.